A selection of T cell receptor beta chains follows, all from one sample in a study of T cell responses to AZD1222 COVID-19 vaccine. Assay used: immunoSEQ multiplex PCR; TCRdb lists only in-frame clones, some missing. This sample has 150,000 to 200,000 clones, with nearly 95% found just once. Sequenced here: peripheral blood, sampled on day 0 of AZD1222 vaccination. The source is an adult in good health. The CDR3 runs from the conserved cysteine through the conserved F or W. Each record gives: V gene, D gene, J gene, clone size, CDR3 DNA, CDR3 protein. The D gene is left open where the match is weak. Not every row has a clone size; where given, it reads once, few, many or a size class.

TRBV25-1	TRBD1	TRBJ2-7	few	TGTGCCAGCAGTGATATAGGGACAGGGGAAGGGTACGAGCAGTACTTC	CASSDIGTGEGYEQYF
TRBV5-4	TRBD1	TRBJ2-1	.	TGTGCCAGCAGCCCCCCGGGGACAGGAGCCTACAATGAGCAGTTCTTC	CASSPPGTGAYNEQFF
TRBV12-1	.	TRBJ2-2	.	TGTGCCAGCAGCTCCAACAGCACCGGGGAGCTGTTTTTT	CASSSNSTGELFF
TRBV24-1	.	TRBJ2-7	.	TGTGCCACCAGTGATTTGCAACTCGGGCACTACGAGCAGTACTTC	CATSDLQLGHYEQYF
TRBV5-4	TRBD1	TRBJ1-1	.	TGTGCCAGCAGCTGGGGACAGGGATCTGAAGCTTTCTTT	CASSWGQGSEAFF
TRBV9	TRBD2	TRBJ2-5	.	TGTGCCAGCAGCGTAGACAGCGGGAGGGGTGAGACCCAGTACTTC	CASSVDSGRGETQYF
TRBV7-7	TRBD1	TRBJ2-2	many	TGTGCCAGCAGCTATGGGACAGGGGGCCTCACCGGGGAGCTGTTTTTT	CASSYGTGGLTGELFF
TRBV7-2	.	TRBJ2-7	.	TGTGCCAGCAGCTTGGGGGGTAAGGCCCTCTTGGAGCAGTACTTC	CASSLGGKALLEQYF
TRBV9	TRBD2	TRBJ2-7	.	TGTGCCAGCAGCGTCGGGGGGATAGCCTACGAGCAGTACTTC	CASSVGGIAYEQYF
TRBV18	TRBD1	TRBJ1-1	.	TGTGCCAGCTCACCTAGGACAGGGTCGGTGGCTTTCTTT	CASSPRTGSVAFF
TRBV25-1	.	TRBJ1-5	.	TGTGCCAGCAGTGGGGGGAGCAATCAGCCCCAGCATTTT	CASSGGSNQPQHF
TRBV4-1	.	TRBJ2-5	once	TGCGCCAGCAGCCAAGAAAGAGAGGACAAGCTCGGGACCCAGTACTTC	CASSQEREDKLGTQYF
TRBV19	TRBD1	TRBJ1-1	.	TGTGCCAGTAGGGTGCAGGGGGCGGTCACTGAAGCTTTCTTT	CASRVQGAVTEAFF
TRBV5-1	TRBD2	TRBJ2-7	.	TGCGCCAGCAGCTTGGGTACTAGCGGCTACGAGCAGTACTTC	CASSLGTSGYEQYF
TRBV7-6	.	TRBJ1-3	.	TGTGCCAGCAGCTTAGATCAGCTCTCTGGAAACACCATATATTTT	CASSLDQLSGNTIYF
TRBV4-1	.	TRBJ2-2	.	TGCGCCAGCAGCCAGAAAATGTCCGGGACACCCAACACCGGGGAGCTGTTTTTT	CASSQKMSGTPNTGELFF
TRBV7-2	.	TRBJ2-5	.	TGTGCCAGCAGCTCCGCGGGGTACCAAGAGACCCAGTACTTC	CASSSAGYQETQYF
TRBV9	.	TRBJ2-5	.	TGTGCCAGCAGCGTTCTTGGCCACACGCACCAAGAGACCCAGTACTTC	CASSVLGHTHQETQYF
TRBV5-8	.	TRBJ1-2	once	TGTGCCAGCAGCTCGGGGGGGCAGCTCATTGGCTACACCTTC	CASSSGGQLIGYTF
TRBV2	.	TRBJ1-1	.	TGTGCCAGCAGTGATACAGGGTACGGCACTGAAGCTTTCTTT	CASSDTGYGTEAFF
TRBV7-3	TRBD2	TRBJ2-7	.	TGTGCCAGCAGCTTAACGGCGTCTAGCGGGGTTTACGAGCAGTACTTC	CASSLTASSGVYEQYF
TRBV5-1	.	TRBJ1-1	.	TGCGCCAGCAGCTTTCAGGACACTGAAGCTTTCTTT	CASSFQDTEAFF
TRBV30	.	TRBJ2-7	.	TGTGCCTGGAGTGTTACTGAGCACGAGCAGTACTTC	CAWSVTEHEQYF
TRBV5-1	TRBD2	TRBJ2-3	.	TGCGCCAGCAGCTTGGTGCAGCCCGGGACTAGCGGGAGGAATACGCAGTATTTT	CASSLVQPGTSGRNTQYF
TRBV12-3/TRBV12-4	.	TRBJ2-7	.	TGTGCCAGCAGTTTTGGCCAATGGGACGAGCAGTACTTC	CASSFGQWDEQYF
TRBV5-1	.	TRBJ2-7	.	TGCGCCAGCAGCTTGGTAGTTGACTACGAGCAGTACTTC	CASSLVVDYEQYF
TRBV6-4	.	TRBJ1-5	.	TGTGCCAGCAGTGAAGACACTCATCAGCCCCAGCATTTT	CASSEDTHQPQHF
TRBV7-7	TRBD2	TRBJ2-1	.	TGTGCCAGCAGCTTAGCGGCTAGCGGGAGGGGAGGTGAGCAGTTCTTC	CASSLAASGRGGEQFF
TRBV2	TRBD1	TRBJ2-5	.	TGTGCCAGCAGCCTAGACAGGGAGGAGACCCAGTACTTC	CASSLDREETQYF
TRBV3-1/TRBV3-2	.	TRBJ2-3	.	TGTGCCAGCAGCCAGGCTTCGGGCACAGATACGCAGTATTTT	CASSQASGTDTQYF
TRBV2	.	TRBJ1-5	.	TGTGCCAGCAGTGAAGCATTTAGCAATCAGCCCCAGCATTTT	CASSEAFSNQPQHF
TRBV18	.	TRBJ1-3	.	TGTGCCAGCTCACCACCCAGCCTGGGGGGCTCTGGAAACACCATATATTTT	CASSPPSLGGSGNTIYF
TRBV6-2/TRBV6-3	.	TRBJ2-5	.	TGTGCCAGCAGTTACTCAACTCCTGCTTCAGGGGCCCAGTACTTC	CASSYSTPASGAQYF
TRBV19	TRBD1	TRBJ2-5	.	TGTGCCAGTAGTACTCCACAGGGGGCGCGGGAGACCCAGTACTTC	CASSTPQGARETQYF
TRBV29-1	.	TRBJ1-2	.	TGCAGCGTTGTCTCAGGACTTGAGGACTATGGCTACACCTTC	CSVVSGLEDYGYTF
TRBV7-2	TRBD2	TRBJ2-1	.	TGTGCCAGCAGCACATCTGGGGGACTAGCGACATACAATGAGCAGTTCTTC	CASSTSGGLATYNEQFF
TRBV10-3	.	TRBJ1-1	.	TGTGCCCTCAGTAGGGAAAGGGACACTGAAGCTTTCTTT	CALSRERDTEAFF
TRBV2	.	TRBJ2-5	.	TGTGCCAGCAGCCCTAGGGCGGGAAGCGAGACCCAGTACTTC	CASSPRAGSETQYF
TRBV24-1	.	TRBJ1-2	.	TGTGCCACCAGTGATCCTTCAGCTAACTATGGCTACACCTTC	CATSDPSANYGYTF
TRBV7-2	.	TRBJ2-5	.	TGTGCCAGCAGCTTAGGTCGCGAGACCCAGTACTTC	CASSLGRETQYF
TRBV19	.	TRBJ1-2	.	TGTGCCAGTAGAGCCTCACAGGATTACTATGGCTACACCTTC	CASRASQDYYGYTF
TRBV29-1	.	TRBJ2-3	.	TGCAGCGTTGGGTCAGGGTCAGATACGCAGTATTTT	CSVGSGSDTQYF
TRBV25-1	.	TRBJ2-1	.	TGTGCCAGCAGTGATACTTGGGGGGGCGAGCAGTTCTTC	CASSDTWGGEQFF
TRBV3-1/TRBV3-2	TRBD2	TRBJ2-2	.	TGTGCCAGCAGCCAAGTTCAGCGGGGGTCCGGGGAGCTGTTTTTT	CASSQVQRGSGELFF
TRBV29-1	TRBD1	TRBJ1-2	.	TGCAGCGTCCCGAGGCAGGGGGCGAACGGTGGCTACACCTTC	CSVPRQGANGGYTF
TRBV6-2/TRBV6-3	TRBD1	TRBJ1-4	.	TGTGCCAGCAGCGGGACAGGGGGCGCCTACAGAGAAAAACTGTTTTTT	CASSGTGGAYREKLFF
TRBV10-3	TRBD1	TRBJ2-1	.	TGTGCCATCAGTGAGCGGACAGGGGTTTCAAATGAGCAGTTCTTC	CAISERTGVSNEQFF
TRBV28	TRBD1	TRBJ2-3	.	TGTGCCAGCAGTCTCGGACAGGCAGCAGATACGCAGTATTTT	CASSLGQAADTQYF